The 3 T cell receptor beta chains below come from one sample, sequenced in a study of shared clonotypes between healthy human individuals. The assay was immunoSEQ multiplex PCR, and TCRdb's table has in-frame clones only and misses some. This table holds 550,000 to 600,000 clones, around three quarters found once. Source material: PBMCs. Source of these receptors: a woman between 35 and 50 years old in good health. Some clones in this sample may be carry-over from other donors' samples.

In its sample, this clone was seen a few times. This chain links TRBV5-4 with TRBJ2-1; D is tentatively TRBD1 or TRBD2 (5 bases each). V was clipped by 4 bases and J by 4 bases, with 15 bases between them. Germline values: CDR1 SGHNT, CDR2 YYREEE (reference sequence). This CDR3 is 15 amino acids long. CDR3 in amino acids: CASSRGSGPYNEQFF. Written as DNA, the CDR3 is TGTGCCAGCAGCCGCGGTTCGGGACCATACAATGAGCAGTTCTTC.

The V call is TRBV9, the J call TRBJ1-3, with 7 bases identical to TRBD1. Germline CDR1 and CDR2: SGDLS and YYNGEE. J lost 0 bases, V lost 3 bases, and 3 bases had no gene match. The CDR3 consists of 15 residues. This CDR3 reads CASSDQGVSGNTIYF. Here the CDR3 DNA reads TGTGCCAGCAGCGATCAGGGGGTCTCTGGAAACACCATATATTTT.

V and J are TRBV1 and TRBJ2-7; TRBD1 reflects the table's D call only, with no check against the DNA. TRBV1 is shown as a pseudogene. The CDR3 is 12 amino acids. This chain's CDR3 is CTSRGRGSEQYF. CDR3 in DNA: TGCACCAGCAGGGGCAGGGGGTCCGAGCAGTACTTC.